A single sample is the source of the 8 T cell receptor beta chains below, sequenced in a study of T cell changes during pregnancy in multiple sclerosis. Generated by immunoSEQ multiplex PCR, the TCRdb table keeps only in-frame clones and is missing some. This sample has fewer than 75,000 clones; 85% to 95% occur once, and the top ten carry roughly 3.6%. Sequencing used peripheral blood, obtained after pregnancy. These receptors all stem from a female donor in good health, enrolled as a control in a pregnancy study.

The gene calls are TRBV7-3 and TRBJ1-1; D might be TRBD1 (6 bases). The germline CDR1 and CDR2 sequences are SGHTA and FQGTGA. V was pared by 5 bases and J by 4 bases, with 17 bases between. The CDR3 covers 15 residues. CDR3 DNA sequence: TGTGCCAGCAGCCCCAACAGGGTGGGAAGCACTGAAGCTTTCTTT. This encodes CASSPNRVGSTEAFF. The whole variable domain, remainder taken from reference TRBV7-3 and TRBJ1-1, is GAGVSQTPSNKVTEKGKYVELRCDPISGHTALYWYRQSLGQGPEFLIYFQGTGAADDSGLPNDRFFAVRPEGSVSTLKIQRTERGDSAVYLCASSPNRVGSTEAFFGQGTRLTVV.

The chain has TRBV18 and TRBJ1-1; D gene uncertain. The CDR3 length is 13 residues. The V end lost 2 bases, the J end lost 6 bases, and 10 bases lay between the germline ends. Germline CDR1 and CDR2: KGHSH and LQKENI. CDR3 sequence reads: CASSPFEQPEAFF. CDR3 in DNA: TGTGCCAGCTCACCATTCGAACAGCCTGAAGCTTTCTTT.

This rearrangement joins TRBV5-6 to TRBJ1-1; 9 bases agree with TRBD1. V shed 3 bases, J shed 1 base, and the junction held 13 bases outside the gene matches. CDR3 size: 18 residues. Germline V lookup: CDR1 SGHDT, CDR2 YYEEEE. CDR3 residues: CASSSPGQGLYGNTEAFF. CDR3 sequence (DNA): TGTGCCAGCAGCTCCCCGGGACAGGGACTCTACGGGAACACTGAAGCTTTCTTT.

The chain links TRBV27 to TRBJ1-6; D not certain. The CDR3 contains 18 residues. V was pared by 3 bases and J by 0 bases, with 15 bases between. Germline V gene sequence: CDR1 MNHEY, CDR2 SMNVEV (reference sequence). The CDR3 is CASSLLGASHSYNSPLHF. The CDR3 bases are TGTGCCAGCAGTTTGTTGGGAGCGAGTCACTCCTATAATTCACCCCTCCACTTT.

This chain connects TRBV19 to TRBJ1-5; D not resolved. V lost 2 bases to trimming and J lost 7 bases, with 9 bases between them. CDR1 and CDR2 from the germline V gene are LNHDA and SQIVND (reference sequence). The CDR3 is 13 amino acids. This CDR3 is CASSIKSRQPQHF. The CDR3 DNA sequence: TGTGCCAGTAGTATAAAATCGCGGCAGCCCCAGCATTTT.

The V call is TRBV5-1, the J call TRBJ1-2; 8 bases are shared with TRBD1. The junction had 9 bases not matched to a gene; V was cut back by 3 bases and J by 8 bases. Per germline, CDR1 SGHRS and CDR2 YFSETQ. The CDR3 consists of 14 residues. Written as DNA, the CDR3 is TGCGCCAGCAGCTACACAGGGGGAGATGGGGGCTACACCTTC. Protein: CASSYTGGDGGYTF.

The V and J genes are TRBV5-1 and TRBJ1-4; no clear D. This CDR3 comprises 15 residues. Germline CDR1 SGHRS, CDR2 YFSETQ. The germline V and J ends were trimmed by 3 bases and 0 bases, with 9 bases remaining between them. Written as DNA, the CDR3 is TGCGCCAGCAGCTCAACAGCTGCAACTAATGAAAAACTGTTTTTT. Translated: CASSSTAATNEKLFF.

The rearrangement joins TRBV28 to TRBJ2-3; 7 positions match TRBD1. The germline gives CDR1 MDHEN, CDR2 SYDVKM. This CDR3 is built from 16 residues. Unmatched junction bases numbered 12, after V lost 7 bases and J lost 2 bases. The CDR3 sequence: CASNLPDRALTDTQYF. The CDR3 DNA follows: TGTGCCAGCAACCTCCCCGACAGGGCCCTCACAGATACGCAGTATTTT.